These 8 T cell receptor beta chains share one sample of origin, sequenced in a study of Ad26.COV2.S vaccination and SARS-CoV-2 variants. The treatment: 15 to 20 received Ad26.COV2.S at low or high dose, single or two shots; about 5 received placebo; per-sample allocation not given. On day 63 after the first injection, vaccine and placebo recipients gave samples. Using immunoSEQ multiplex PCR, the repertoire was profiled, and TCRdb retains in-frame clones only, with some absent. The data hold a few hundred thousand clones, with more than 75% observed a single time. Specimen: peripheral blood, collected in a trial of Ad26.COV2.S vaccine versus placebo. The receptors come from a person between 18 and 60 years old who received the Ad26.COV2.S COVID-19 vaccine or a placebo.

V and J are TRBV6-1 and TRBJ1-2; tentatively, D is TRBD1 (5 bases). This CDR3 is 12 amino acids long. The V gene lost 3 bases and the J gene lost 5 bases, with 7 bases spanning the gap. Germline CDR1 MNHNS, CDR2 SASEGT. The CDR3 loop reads CASSEGVYGYTF. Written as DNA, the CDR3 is TGTGCCAGCAGTGAGGGGGTTTATGGCTACACCTTC.

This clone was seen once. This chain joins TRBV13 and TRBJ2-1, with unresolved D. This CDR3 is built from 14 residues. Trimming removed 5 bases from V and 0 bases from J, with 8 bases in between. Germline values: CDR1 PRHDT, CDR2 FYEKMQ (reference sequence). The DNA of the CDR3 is TGTGCCAGCAGCGAGGAAAGCTCCTACAATGAGCAGTTCTTC. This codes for CASSEESSYNEQFF. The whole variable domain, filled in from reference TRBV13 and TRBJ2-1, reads AAGVIQSPRHLIKEKRETATLKCYPIPRHDTVYWYQQGPGQDPQFLISFYEKMQSDKGSIPDRFSAQQFSDYHSELNMSSLELGDSALYFCASSEESSYNEQFFGPGTRLTVL.

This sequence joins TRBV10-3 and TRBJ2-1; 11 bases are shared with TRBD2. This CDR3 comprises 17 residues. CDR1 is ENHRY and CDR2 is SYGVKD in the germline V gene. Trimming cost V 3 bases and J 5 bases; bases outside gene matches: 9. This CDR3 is CAISDPSGGPNDNEQFF. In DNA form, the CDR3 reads TGTGCCATCAGTGACCCTAGCGGGGGGCCTAACGACAATGAGCAGTTCTTC.

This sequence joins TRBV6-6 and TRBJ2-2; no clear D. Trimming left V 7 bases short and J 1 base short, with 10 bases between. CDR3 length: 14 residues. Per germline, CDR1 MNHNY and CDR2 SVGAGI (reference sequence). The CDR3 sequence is CASTPSQNTGELFF. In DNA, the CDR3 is TGTGCCAGCACTCCGAGCCAGAACACCGGGGAGCTGTTTTTT.

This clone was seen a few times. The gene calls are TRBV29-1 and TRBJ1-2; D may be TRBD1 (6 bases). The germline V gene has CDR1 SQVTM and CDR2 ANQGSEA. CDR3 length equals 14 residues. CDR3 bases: TGCAGGCCTGGACGGCAGGGGTTTAACTATGGCTACACCTTC. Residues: CRPGRQGFNYGYTF.

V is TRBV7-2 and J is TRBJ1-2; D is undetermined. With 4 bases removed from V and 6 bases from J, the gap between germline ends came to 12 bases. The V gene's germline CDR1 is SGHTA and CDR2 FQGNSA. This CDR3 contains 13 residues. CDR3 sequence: CASSWRTDNGYTF. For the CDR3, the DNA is TGTGCCAGCAGCTGGAGGACGGATAATGGCTACACCTTC.

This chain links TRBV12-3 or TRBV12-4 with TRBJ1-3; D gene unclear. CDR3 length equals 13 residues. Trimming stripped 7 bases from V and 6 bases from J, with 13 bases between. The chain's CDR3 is CASTSTVLNTIYF. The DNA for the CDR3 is TGTGCCAGCACCTCGACCGTTCTAAACACCATATATTTT.

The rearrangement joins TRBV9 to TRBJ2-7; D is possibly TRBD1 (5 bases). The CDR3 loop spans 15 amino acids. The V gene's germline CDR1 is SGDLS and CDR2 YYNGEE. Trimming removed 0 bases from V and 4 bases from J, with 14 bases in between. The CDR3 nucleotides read TGTGCCAGCAGCGTAGAGGGGTTCCCTTCTTACGAGCAGTACTTC. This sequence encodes CASSVEGFPSYEQYF. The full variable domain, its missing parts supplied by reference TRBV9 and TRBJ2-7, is DSGVTQTPKHLITATGQRVTLRCSPRSGDLSVYWYQQSLDQGLQFLIQYYNGEERAKGNILERFSAQQFPDLHSELNLSSLELGDSALYFCASSVEGFPSYEQYFGPGTRLTVT.